The 20 T cell receptor beta chains given below trace back to one sample, sequenced in a study of cytomegalovirus exposure and HLA in healthy donors. The study ran its PCR with 60 Vbeta and 13 Jbeta primers. Using immunoSEQ multiplex PCR, the repertoire was profiled, and TCRdb retains in-frame clones only, with some absent. The sample yields roughly 140,000 clones, less than 85% seen once. The sequenced sample was PBMCs. All receptors come from a man aged 45 to 65 in good health and CMV-seropositive.

The rearrangement links TRBV2 to TRBJ1-2; D is uncertain. Germline V gives CDR1 SNHLY, CDR2 FYNNEI. CDR3 size: 12 residues. The V gene lost 5 bases and the J gene lost 3 bases, with 7 bases spanning the gap. CDR3 protein: CASSLRDYGYTF. As DNA, the CDR3 is TGTGCCAGCAGTCTCCGTGACTATGGCTACACCTTC.

The CDR3 bases are TGTGCCATACGGACTAGCGGGAGGGAGTCCTACAATGAGCAGTTCTTC. Translation: CAIRTSGRESYNEQFF. The V call is TRBV10-3, the J call TRBJ2-1; 15 nucleotides line up with TRBD2. V trimming: 9 bases; J trimming: 1 base; junction bases outside the gene matches: 4. The CDR3 has 16 residues. Germline V CDR1 and CDR2: ENHRY, SYGVKD.

The chain combines TRBV7-9 with TRBJ1-2; no reliable D call. Germline CDR1 reads SEHNR; CDR2 reads FQNEAQ (reference sequence). The CDR3 has 14 amino acids. V was cut by 4 bases and J by 8 bases, with 17 bases left in between. The DNA for the CDR3 is TGTGCCAGCAGCTCCGCCGGTGCTTCTTGGGGCTACACCTTC. Amino acid sequence: CASSSAGASWGYTF. The complete variable domain, with remaining parts taken from reference TRBV7-9 and TRBJ1-2, reads DTGVSQNPRHKITKRGQNVTFRCDPISEHNRLYWYRQTLGQGPEFLTYFQNEAQLEKSRLLSDRFSAERPKGSFSTLEIQRTEQGDSAMYLCASSSAGASWGYTFGSGTRLTVV.

The sample holds a few counts of this clone. The chain recombines TRBV5-4 with TRBJ2-1; 10 bases map to TRBD2. V was clipped by 7 bases and J by 4 bases; unmatched bases: 2. This CDR3 region has 13 residues. The germline V gene encodes CDR1 SGHNT and CDR2 YYREEE (reference sequence). CDR3 DNA: TGTGCCAGCGAGCGGGAGGGTTACAATGAGCAGTTCTTC. Protein sequence: CASEREGYNEQFF.

The chain combines TRBV4-2 with TRBJ2-3, with D unresolved. Trimming pared 1 base from V and 5 bases from J, leaving 13 bases between. The CDR3 covers 15 residues. Germline V gene lookup returns CDR1 LGHNA and CDR2 YNFKEQ. The chain's CDR3 is CASSQVRGLRDTQYF. CDR3 coding DNA: TGTGCCAGCAGCCAAGTCCGAGGCCTAAGAGATACGCAGTATTTT.

The chain uses TRBV11-2 and TRBJ2-5, with D possibly TRBD2 on 6 matching bases. V gave up 1 base and J gave up 5 bases, with 11 bases separating them. The CDR3 consists of 14 residues. Germline CDR1 SGHAT, CDR2 FQNNGV. Here the CDR3 DNA reads TGTGCCAGCAGCTTAGTGCGGGACTCGGAGACCCAGTACTTC. Protein product: CASSLVRDSETQYF.

Comments on this clone: Other DNA sequences in the sample encode the same CDR3. The genes are TRBV6-5 and TRBJ1-5, with TRBD1 matching over 9 bases. The germline gives CDR1 MNHEY, CDR2 SVGAGI. This CDR3 contains 15 residues. V shed 6 bases and J 1 base; nucleotides not matched to a gene: 4. The CDR3, as DNA: TGTGCCAGCAGACGACAGGGGGGAAGCAATCAGCCCCAGCATTTT. This sequence encodes CASRRQGGSNQPQHF.

This clone was observed a single time. The junction does not match germline at one end; this may be a read error. Other DNA sequences in the same sample also yield this CDR3. The chain combines TRBV28 with TRBJ1-6, with D perhaps TRBD1 (6 bases). CDR1 MDHEN and CDR2 SYDVKM come from the germline V gene. CDR3 length: 14 residues. The CDR3 DNA reads as TGTGCCAGTAGTTTATACAAACAGGGTTCACCCCTCCACTTT. Amino acids: CASSLYKQGSPLHF.

This sequence joins TRBV28 and TRBJ2-3; TRBD2 matches 12 bases. The CDR3 runs to 15 residues. Germline CDR1 MDHEN, CDR2 SYDVKM. The V and J ends lost 5 bases and 5 bases, in that order; junction bases with no gene match: 5. CDR3 sequence (DNA): TGTGCCAGCAGTAAGCCGACTAGCGGGAGAGATACGCAGTATTTT. It specifies CASSKPTSGRDTQYF.

The chain joins TRBV28 to TRBJ1-5; 10 bases are shared with TRBD1. The V gene's germline CDR1 is MDHEN and CDR2 SYDVKM. The CDR3 covers 14 residues. V gave up 5 bases and J gave up 7 bases; unmatched junction bases: 5. CDR3 nucleotide sequence: TGTGCCAGCAGTACCGGGACAGGGGAACAGCCCCAGCATTTT. This gives the protein CASSTGTGEQPQHF. The whole variable domain, filled in from reference TRBV28 and TRBJ1-5, reads DVKVTQSSRYLVKRTGEKVFLECVQDMDHENMFWYRQDPGLGLRLIYFSYDVKMKEKGDIPEGYSVSREKKERFSLILESASTNQTSMYLCASSTGTGEQPQHFGDGTRLSIL.

The table lists this clone with a few counts. Here the CDR3 DNA reads TGTGCCAGCAGCTTTACAGGTGGGTGGGCCGGGGAGCTGTTTTTT. Residues: CASSFTGGWAGELFF. This sequence joins TRBV5-6 and TRBJ2-2; TRBD1 might be the D (5 bases). The V gene lost 2 bases and the J gene lost 6 bases, with 14 bases spanning the gap. CDR3 length: 15 amino acids. In germline, CDR1 is SGHDT, CDR2 YYEEEE.

This rearrangement joins TRBV10-1 to TRBJ2-2, with D perhaps TRBD2 (5 bases). V lost 6 bases and J 5 bases, leaving 16 bases between the germline ends. Germline values: CDR1 WNHNN, CDR2 SYGVQD (reference sequence). This CDR3 is 15 amino acids long. CDR3 DNA sequence: TGCGCCAGCAGCCAAGGATACGGACTTACCGGGGAGCTGTTTTTT. It codes for CASSQGYGLTGELFF.

V and J are TRBV6-1 and TRBJ2-7; D uncertain. Trimming pared 2 bases from V and 5 bases from J, leaving 10 bases between. Germline V gives CDR1 MNHNS, CDR2 SASEGT. The CDR3 runs 13 residues. The CDR3 is CASSERVGDEQYF. CDR3 nucleotides: TGTGCCAGCAGTGAACGGGTTGGCGACGAGCAGTACTTC.

The DNA for the CDR3 is TGTGCCAGCACGGGGACAGAGGAAACGCAGCCCCAGCATTTT. It specifies CASTGTEETQPQHF. The chain carries TRBV2 and TRBJ1-5, with TRBD1 identical over 7 bases. J was trimmed by 7 bases and V by 7 bases; bases with no gene match: 10. Germline CDR1 reads SNHLY; CDR2 reads FYNNEI. The CDR3 covers 14 residues.

The chain combines TRBV13 with TRBJ2-3; tentatively, D is TRBD1 (6 bases). V dropped 5 bases and J dropped 4 bases, with 16 bases sitting between them. The CDR3 runs to 15 residues. Germline V gives CDR1 PRHDT, CDR2 FYEKMQ (reference sequence). CDR3: CASSKIDGGADTQYF. The CDR3 DNA sequence: TGTGCCAGCAGCAAGATAGATGGGGGCGCAGATACGCAGTATTTT.

The chain is built from TRBV7-2 and TRBJ1-1; maybe TRBD1 (5 bases). V lost 3 bases, J lost 3 bases, and 17 bases lay in between. The CDR3 spans 16 residues. Germline CDR1 SGHTA, CDR2 FQGNSA. The DNA for the CDR3 is TGTGCCAGCAGCTTGGGGAACGCAGGGAAGGACACTGAAGCTTTCTTT. Translating gives CASSLGNAGKDTEAFF. Full variable domain (missing parts from reference TRBV7-2 and TRBJ1-1): GAGVSQSPSNKVTEKGKDVELRCDPISGHTALYWYRQSLGQGLEFLIYFQGNSAPDKSGLPSDRFSAERTGGSVSTLTIQRTQQEDSAVYLCASSLGNAGKDTEAFFGQGTRLTVV.

The count of this clone is one. The J gene is TRBJ1-1, the V gene TRBV5-1, with D possibly TRBD1 on 6 matching bases. The length of the CDR3 is 16 residues. Looked up from germline, CDR1 is SGHRS and CDR2 is YFSETQ. Trimming removed 4 bases at V and 0 bases at J, with 16 bases between. The CDR3 bases are TGCGCCAGCAGCGTACCTTCGGGGGGCCTGAACACTGAAGCTTTCTTT. This sequence encodes CASSVPSGGLNTEAFF.

The chain uses TRBV5-4 and TRBJ1-2; the D gene is possibly TRBD1 (6 bases). The V end lost 0 bases, the J end lost 2 bases, and 14 bases lay between the germline ends. The CDR3 runs to 16 residues. CDR1 SGHNT and CDR2 YYREEE come from the germline V gene (reference sequence). CDR3 amino acids: CASSLGFRTENYGYTF. CDR3 in DNA: TGTGCCAGCAGCTTGGGATTTCGGACAGAAAACTATGGCTACACCTTC.

This chain uses TRBV27 with TRBJ2-4, with 7 bases aligning to TRBD2. This CDR3 has 13 amino acids. The J segment lost 7 bases and the V segment lost 5 bases, leaving 5 bases of the junction unmatched. Germline CDR1 is MNHEY and CDR2 is SMNVEV (reference sequence). As DNA, the CDR3 is TGTGCCAGCAGTCGACCCGGGGGGAACATTCAGTACTTC. Protein product: CASSRPGGNIQYF.

The chain combines TRBV7-9 with TRBJ2-3, with 10 nucleotides matching TRBD1. Germline CDR1 is SEHNR and CDR2 is FQNEAQ (reference sequence). Losses at the gene ends were 4 bases for V and 3 bases for J; bases not matched to a gene: 7. This CDR3 has 16 residues. The CDR3 region is CASSSRDRGATDTQYF. The CDR3 DNA reads TGTGCCAGCAGCTCCCGGGACAGGGGTGCAACAGATACGCAGTATTTT.